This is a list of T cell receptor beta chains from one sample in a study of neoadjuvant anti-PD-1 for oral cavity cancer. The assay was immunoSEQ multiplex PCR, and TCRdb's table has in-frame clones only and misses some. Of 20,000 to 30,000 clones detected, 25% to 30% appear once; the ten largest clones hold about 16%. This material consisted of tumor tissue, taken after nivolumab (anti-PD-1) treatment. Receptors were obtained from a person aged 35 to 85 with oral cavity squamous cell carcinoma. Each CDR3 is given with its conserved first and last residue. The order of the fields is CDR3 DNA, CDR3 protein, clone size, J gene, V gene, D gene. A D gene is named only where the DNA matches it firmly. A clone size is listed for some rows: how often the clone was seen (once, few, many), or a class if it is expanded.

DNA: TGTGCCAGCAGTTTAAAGGGGGGTAATCAGCCCCAGCATTTT; CDR3: CASSLKGGNQPQHF; size: once; J: TRBJ1-5; V: TRBV27; D: .
DNA: TGTGCCAGCTCAGCGGACAGGGTGTATGAAGCTTTCTTT; CDR3: CASSADRVYEAFF; size: few; J: TRBJ1-1; V: TRBV18; D: TRBD1
DNA: TGTGCCTGGGGACAGGCTGGAAACACCATATATTTT; CDR3: CAWGQAGNTIYF; size: .; J: TRBJ1-3; V: TRBV30; D: TRBD1
DNA: TGTGCCTGGAGTGGGCTAGGGGACATTCAGTACTTC; CDR3: CAWSGLGDIQYF; size: .; J: TRBJ2-4; V: TRBV30; D: .
DNA: TGTGCCAGTACCCTGGACAGGGCCAACACTGAAGCTTTCTTT; CDR3: CASTLDRANTEAFF; size: .; J: TRBJ1-1; V: TRBV19; D: TRBD1
DNA: TGTGCCACCGGGTCGGGCGAGCAGTTCTTC; CDR3: CATGSGEQFF; size: few; J: TRBJ2-1; V: TRBV6-6; D: .
DNA: TGTGCCAGCATGGGGGGACCGACAGAGACGGGGGAGCAGTACTTC; CDR3: CASMGGPTETGEQYF; size: .; J: TRBJ2-7; V: TRBV2; D: .
DNA: TGTGCCAGCAGCCAGAAGTATGCAGGACCGAACACCGGGGAGCTGTTTTTT; CDR3: CASSQKYAGPNTGELFF; size: few; J: TRBJ2-2; V: TRBV7-2; D: .
DNA: TGTGCCAGCAGTTCCGGGACAGGAAGATTTCAGCCCCAGCATTTT; CDR3: CASSSGTGRFQPQHF; size: .; J: TRBJ1-5; V: TRBV6-1; D: TRBD1
DNA: TGTGCCAGCAGTTATTACAGGGGGTATTATAGCAATCAGCCCCAGCATTTT; CDR3: CASSYYRGYYSNQPQHF; size: few; J: TRBJ1-5; V: TRBV28; D: TRBD1
DNA: TGCGCCAGCAGTGAGTCAGGCCTGGAACAGCCCCAGCATTTT; CDR3: CASSESGLEQPQHF; size: few; J: TRBJ1-5; V: TRBV10-2; D: .
DNA: TGTGCCAGCTCACCGGATTTGGGCCGCAACCAAAAACTGTTTTTT; CDR3: CASSPDLGRNQKLFF; size: once; J: TRBJ1-4; V: TRBV18; D: .
DNA: TGTGCCAGCGGGGCCCAGGGGTACGAGCAGTACTTC; CDR3: CASGAQGYEQYF; size: few; J: TRBJ2-7; V: TRBV25-1; D: .
DNA: TGCGCCAGCAGCTTCCGGGACATGACCTACGAGCAGTACTTC; CDR3: CASSFRDMTYEQYF; size: many; J: TRBJ2-7; V: TRBV5-1; D: .
DNA: TGTGCCAGCAGTTACCCCGGTGGGCCCCAGCATTTT; CDR3: CASSYPGGPQHF; size: few; J: TRBJ1-5; V: TRBV9; D: .
DNA: TGTGCCAGTAGTATAGGGGGGTTGGACTACAATGAGCAGTTCTTC; CDR3: CASSIGGLDYNEQFF; size: few; J: TRBJ2-1; V: TRBV19; D: .
DNA: TGTGCCTGGACGGGACAGGGTGGGACGGTCACCTTC; CDR3: CAWTGQGGTVTF; size: .; J: TRBJ1-2; V: TRBV30; D: TRBD1
DNA: TGTGCCAGCAGCGTAACCTGGACAGGCCGGGCTTTCTTT; CDR3: CASSVTWTGRAFF; size: .; J: TRBJ1-1; V: TRBV9; D: TRBD1
DNA: TGTGCCAGCAGTCCGGGACAGCTGAACACTGAAGCTTTCTTT; CDR3: CASSPGQLNTEAFF; size: .; J: TRBJ1-1; V: TRBV27; D: TRBD1
DNA: TGTGCCAGCAGCCCCCACAGGGGATTGGAGACCCAGTACTTC; CDR3: CASSPHRGLETQYF; size: .; J: TRBJ2-5; V: TRBV14; D: TRBD1
DNA: TGTGCCAGCAGTTTGGACAGGGAGCGGGGCTACACCTTC; CDR3: CASSLDRERGYTF; size: few; J: TRBJ1-2; V: TRBV27; D: TRBD1
DNA: TGTGCCACCAGCAGACCTCGGGAGCAGTACTTC; CDR3: CATSRPREQYF; size: .; J: TRBJ2-7; V: TRBV15; D: .
DNA: TGTGCCACCGAAACAGGGATGAACACTGAAGCTTTCTTT; CDR3: CATETGMNTEAFF; size: medium-sized; J: TRBJ1-1; V: TRBV25-1; D: .
DNA: TGTGCCAGCAGTTTATGGGGCGGGGGACTAGGGGACTACGAGCAGTACTTC; CDR3: CASSLWGGGLGDYEQYF; size: .; J: TRBJ2-7; V: TRBV27; D: TRBD2
DNA: TGTGCCAGTAGGAATAGGGACACTTTTAGCAATCAGCCCCAGCATTTT; CDR3: CASRNRDTFSNQPQHF; size: few; J: TRBJ1-5; V: TRBV19; D: .
DNA: TGCGCCAGCAGTCAAGCCCCGGGGTCTGAGACGGGTAACGAGCAGTACTTC; CDR3: CASSQAPGSETGNEQYF; size: few; J: TRBJ2-7; V: TRBV23-1; D: .
DNA: TGTGCCACCAGCAGACCCAGGGGACGAGGTCAGCCCCAGCATTTT; CDR3: CATSRPRGRGQPQHF; size: .; J: TRBJ1-5; V: TRBV15; D: .
DNA: TGTGCCTGGAGTGTCGGTGGGGACCTCGTTTTT; CDR3: CAWSVGGDLVF; size: few; J: TRBJ1-5; V: TRBV30; D: .
DNA: TGTGCCAGCAGCTTAGGACAGGGCGGGGAGCTGTTTTTT; CDR3: CASSLGQGGELFF; size: .; J: TRBJ2-2; V: TRBV7-8; D: TRBD1
DNA: TGTGCCAGCAGCGGGGGGACAGATGAAAAACTGTTTTTT; CDR3: CASSGGTDEKLFF; size: few; J: TRBJ1-4; V: TRBV5-4; D: TRBD1
DNA: TGTGCCAGCAGTCCTAGGCAGACAGAGACCCAGTACTTC; CDR3: CASSPRQTETQYF; size: few; J: TRBJ2-5; V: TRBV6-1; D: .
DNA: TGTGCCAGCAGCATCACAGGGACCTCTAGCAATCAGCCCCAGCATTTT; CDR3: CASSITGTSSNQPQHF; size: many; J: TRBJ1-5; V: TRBV28; D: .
DNA: TGTGCCAGCAGTGAAGCGGGAGATGGAAACACCATATATTTT; CDR3: CASSEAGDGNTIYF; size: few; J: TRBJ1-3; V: TRBV6-1; D: .
DNA: TGCGCCAGCAGCTTGGGCCGAGTAAGTGGGTACCGCTCTGGGGCCAACGTCCTGACTTTC; CDR3: CASSLGRVSGYRSGANVLTF; size: .; J: TRBJ2-6; V: TRBV5-1; D: .
DNA: TGTGCCTGGAGGCTAGCGGGGGCTTCTAGCACAGATACGCAGTATTTT; CDR3: CAWRLAGASSTDTQYF; size: .; J: TRBJ2-3; V: TRBV30; D: TRBD2
DNA: TGTGCCAGCAGTATCCCTCCGGGACAGGGGGCAAGTTCACCCCTCCACTTT; CDR3: CASSIPPGQGASSPLHF; size: many; J: TRBJ1-6; V: TRBV27; D: TRBD1
DNA: TGTGCCAGCAGTGCCGGGCTAGCGGGAGTAGTGCAGTACTTC; CDR3: CASSAGLAGVVQYF; size: few; J: TRBJ2-7; V: TRBV27; D: TRBD2
DNA: TGTGCCAGCAGTGAATTTGGCAGGGGGAAGGAAAAACTGTTTTTT; CDR3: CASSEFGRGKEKLFF; size: .; J: TRBJ1-4; V: TRBV25-1; D: TRBD1
DNA: TGTGCCAGCAGCCTGAAGGAGGCAGCCAAAAATTCACCCCTCCACTTT; CDR3: CASSLKEAAKNSPLHF; size: .; J: TRBJ1-6; V: TRBV21-1; D: .
DNA: TGTGCCAGCAGCTTAGTGGCGGTTATCTCTGGGGCCAACGTCCTGACTTTC; CDR3: CASSLVAVISGANVLTF; size: few; J: TRBJ2-6; V: TRBV11-2; D: .
DNA: TGCAGCGTTGCCCGCTCGGGGACAGATGGCTACACCTTC; CDR3: CSVARSGTDGYTF; size: .; J: TRBJ1-2; V: TRBV29-1; D: TRBD1
DNA: TGTGCCAGCAGTGGGGGACTAGCGGGAGGGGAGTACTTC; CDR3: CASSGGLAGGEYF; size: few; J: TRBJ2-7; V: TRBV2; D: TRBD2
DNA: TGTGCCAGTAGTACACCAGACAGGGTTCGCAATCAGCCCCAGCATTTT; CDR3: CASSTPDRVRNQPQHF; size: few; J: TRBJ1-5; V: TRBV19; D: TRBD1
DNA: TGTGCCAGCCTCCCGGCGGGGGTTACAGATACGCAGTATTTT; CDR3: CASLPAGVTDTQYF; size: few; J: TRBJ2-3; V: TRBV7-9; D: TRBD2
DNA: TGTGCCAGCAGACGACAGGGACCCATTAATGAAAAACTGTTTTTT; CDR3: CASRRQGPINEKLFF; size: .; J: TRBJ1-4; V: TRBV9; D: TRBD1
DNA: TGTGCCAGCAGTCCAGCTAGTGGACAGGGGCATGGCTACACCTTC; CDR3: CASSPASGQGHGYTF; size: .; J: TRBJ1-2; V: TRBV28; D: TRBD1
DNA: TGTGCCAGTACCCCCGGACAAAGCAATCAGCCCCAGCATTTT; CDR3: CASTPGQSNQPQHF; size: .; J: TRBJ1-5; V: TRBV2; D: .
DNA: TGTGCCAGCAGCTCACCCCGTGGAGGGGGCTACTACGAGCAGTACTTC; CDR3: CASSSPRGGGYYEQYF; size: .; J: TRBJ2-7; V: TRBV5-4; D: .
DNA: TGCGCCAGCAGCCCGGACAGGGGGTTAAGCTACGAGCAGTACTTC; CDR3: CASSPDRGLSYEQYF; size: .; J: TRBJ2-7; V: TRBV5-1; D: TRBD1
DNA: TGTGCCAGCAGCCCGACAGGGATGGGGGCCGGGGAGCTGTTTTTT; CDR3: CASSPTGMGAGELFF; size: many; J: TRBJ2-2; V: TRBV4-2; D: TRBD1
DNA: TGCGCCAGCAGCCAAAACCGGGACGGATACACCCACACTGAAGCTTTCTTT; CDR3: CASSQNRDGYTHTEAFF; size: few; J: TRBJ1-1; V: TRBV5-1; D: .
DNA: TGTGCCTGGAGTTGGGGAGGTGGAAACACCATATATTTT; CDR3: CAWSWGGGNTIYF; size: .; J: TRBJ1-3; V: TRBV30; D: .
DNA: TGTGCCAGCAGTTCCCTTACTGGACGGAGCAATCAGCCCCAGCATTTT; CDR3: CASSSLTGRSNQPQHF; size: few; J: TRBJ1-5; V: TRBV28; D: .